These 29 T cell receptor beta chains were all obtained from the same sample, sequenced in a study of CD8+CD57+ T cells in acquired aplastic anemia. Using genomic DNA as the template, TCR beta VDJ and CDR3 profiling was carried out. Using its own MiXCR run on the reads, TCRdb lists one record per CDR3 protein. The sample shows approximately 150,000 distinct CDR3 sequences, around 43% of them seen only once. The sequenced patients had an expansion of CD8+CD57+ cells seen by flow cytometry. The sequenced material came from sorted CD4+, CD8+, or CD8+CD57+ T cells (not recorded which) from PBMCs. These receptors were taken from a human donor with aplastic anemia.

Comment on this clonotype: The junction does not match germline at one end; this may be a read error. This chain links TRBV6-1 with TRBJ2-5; 11 positions agree with TRBD2. Germline CDR1 reads MNHNS; CDR2 reads SASEGT. The CDR3 extends over 20 amino acids. This CDR3 is CASSETDASSGGPWREAQYF. CDR3 in DNA: TGTGCCAGCAGTGAAACCGATGCGTCTAGCGGGGGGCCCTGGCGAGAGGCCCAGTACTTC.

This rearrangement joins TRBV11-1 to TRBJ1-1; no firm D call. The CDR3 consists of 17 residues. Germline loops: CDR1 SGHAT, CDR2 FQDESV (reference sequence). Trimming removed 4 bases at V and 0 bases at J, with 18 bases between. CDR3 loop: CASSYPGLGPMNTEAFF. The CDR3 DNA is TGTGCCAGCAGCTACCCTGGCCTTGGGCCGATGAACACTGAAGCTTTCTTT. Full variable domain (rest looked up from reference TRBV11-1 and TRBJ1-1): EAEVAQSPRYKITEKSQAVAFWCDPISGHATLYWYRQILGQGPELLVQFQDESVVDDSQLPKDRFSAERLKGVDSTLKIQPAELGDSAMYLCASSYPGLGPMNTEAFFGQGTRLTVV.

In its sample, this clonotype was seen many times. J is TRBJ1-6 and V is TRBV6-1; D unresolved. The V end lost 5 bases, the J end lost 7 bases, and 18 bases lay between the germline ends. CDR3 length: 16 residues. CDR1 is MNHNS, CDR2 SASEGT, per germline. DNA for the CDR3: TGTGCCAGCAGTTTCGCCGGGCCCTCGAACAATTCACCCCTCCACTTT. It is translated as CASSFAGPSNNSPLHF.

This clonotype was seen repeatedly, ten times or more. The chain carries TRBV19 and TRBJ2-3; 13 nucleotides match TRBD2. V dropped 8 bases and J dropped 6; count of bases not matched to a gene: 2. The CDR3 contains 13 residues. Germline CDR1 is LNHDA and CDR2 is SQIVND (reference sequence). In DNA, the CDR3 is TGTGCCAGTGGACTAGCGGGAGTCGATACGCAGTATTTT. It translates to CASGLAGVDTQYF.

This clonotype was found a few times. The chain joins TRBV15 to TRBJ1-5; no firm D call. There are 15 residues in the CDR3. Germline V gives CDR1 LNHNV, CDR2 YYDKDF (reference sequence). V was cut by 0 bases and J by 0 bases, with 6 bases left in between. CDR3 DNA: TGTGCCACCAGCAGAGATGAACTTAGCAATCAGCCCCAGCATTTT. This encodes CATSRDELSNQPQHF.

This clonotype has only one observation. The genes are TRBV25-1 and TRBJ1-2; the D gene is possibly TRBD1 (5 bases). The V and J ends lost 8 bases and 4 bases respectively, with 23 bases between them. This CDR3 has 16 residues. Germline V gene lookup returns CDR1 MGHDK and CDR2 SYGVNS. The CDR3 sequence: CASSSTRGGRIYGYTF. The CDR3 DNA reads TGTGCCAGCTCCTCTACCCGGGGGGGAAGAATCTATGGCTACACCTTC.

This clonotype occurred a few times. One junction end disagrees with the germline gene, perhaps due to a read error. The chain joins TRBV7-7 to TRBJ2-1; 9 nucleotides line up with TRBD2. Germline values: CDR1 SSHAT, CDR2 FNYEAQ (reference sequence). The CDR3 runs to 13 residues. CDR3 sequence reads: CASSSRLADEQFF. The CDR3 DNA is TGTGCTAGCAGCTCGCGACTAGCGGATGAGCAGTTCTTC.

This clonotype came up many times. The rearrangement uses TRBV5-1 and TRBJ2-1, with 7 positions matching TRBD1. The junction had 5 bases not matched to a gene; V was cut back by 3 bases and J by 2 bases. This CDR3 has 15 amino acids. From germline, CDR1 is SGHRS and CDR2 YFSETQ. CDR3 protein: CASSYAGTAYNEQFF. The CDR3 bases are TGCGCCAGCAGCTACGCCGGGACAGCCTACAATGAGCAGTTCTTC.

This sequence joins TRBV20-1 and TRBJ2-3; TRBD2 is a possible D gene (6 bases). The CDR3 length is 15 residues. From germline, CDR1 is DFQATT and CDR2 SNEGSKA (reference sequence). V was clipped by 4 bases and J by 2 bases, with 16 bases between them. As DNA, the CDR3 is TGCAGTGCTACCGGAGGGCTACCCAACACAGATACGCAGTATTTT. This encodes CSATGGLPNTDTQYF.

In regard to this clonotype: A much larger clone differs from this one at a single base, so this may be a read error. This chain uses TRBV10-3 with TRBJ1-1; D might be TRBD1 (5 bases). Germline CDR1 is ENHRY and CDR2 is SYGVKD. The CDR3 has 15 residues. Trimming shortened V by 10 bases and J by 1 base, and 19 bases separated the two germline ends. CDR3 sequence reads: CASSLSYRSNTEAFF. The DNA of the CDR3 is TGTGCCAGCAGCTTGTCTTACAGGTCGAACACTGAAGCTTTCTTT.

The chain links TRBV18 to TRBJ1-2; TRBD1 aligns across 8 bases. V dropped 0 bases and J dropped 2; count of bases not matched to a gene: 2. Germline loops: CDR1 KGHSH, CDR2 LQKENI. The length of the CDR3 is 15 residues. As DNA, the CDR3 is TGTGCCAGCTCACCACCGGGGACAGGCAACTATGGCTACACCTTC. It specifies CASSPPGTGNYGYTF.

This clonotype has only a few counts. This chain connects TRBV10-1 to TRBJ2-7; 7 positions match TRBD2. The CDR3 is 14 residues long. J was trimmed by 1 base and V by 3 bases; bases with no gene match: 3. Germline loops: CDR1 WNHNN, CDR2 SYGVQD (reference sequence). This CDR3 is CASSDPGGSYEQYF. In DNA, the CDR3 is TGCGCCAGCAGTGATCCGGGAGGTTCCTACGAGCAGTACTTC.

The chain recombines TRBV29-1 with TRBJ1-6; TRBD1 matches 11 bases. Per the germline V gene, CDR1 is SQVTM and CDR2 is ANQGSEA. The CDR3 loop spans 16 amino acids. The ends lost 3 bases at V and 6 bases at J; junction bases unmatched: 7. CDR3 in amino acids: CSVENLGTGGNSPLHF. The CDR3 DNA reads as TGCAGCGTTGAGAATTTGGGGACAGGGGGTAATTCACCCCTCCACTTT.

In its sample, this clonotype was seen once. V is TRBV6-4 and J is TRBJ2-6; D call uncertain. From germline, CDR1 is MRHNA and CDR2 SNTAGT. The CDR3 runs to 16 residues. Trimming removed 3 bases at V and 1 base at J, with 10 bases between. CDR3 coding DNA: TGTGCCAGCAGTGAGGGCTTTGGGTCTGGGGCCAACGTCCTGACTTTC. Translated, it gives CASSEGFGSGANVLTF.

The rearrangement joins TRBV19 to TRBJ1-5; 9 bases are shared with TRBD1. The CDR3 consists of 16 residues. The V and J ends lost 4 bases and 7 bases, in that order; junction bases with no gene match: 11. Germline CDR1 LNHDA, CDR2 SQIVND (reference sequence). The CDR3 sequence is CASSTTGGNQPQPQHF. The CDR3 region has the DNA TGTGCCAGTAGTACGACAGGGGGGAATCAGCCCCAGCCCCAGCATTTT.

The chain is built from TRBV11-1 and TRBJ2-6; 12 bases are a match to TRBD1. The trim removed 1 base at V and 4 bases at J, leaving 11 bases unmatched. Germline V gene lookup returns CDR1 SGHAT and CDR2 FQDESV (reference sequence). The CDR3 has 20 amino acids. This CDR3 is CASSLVGGTGGLSGANVLTF. CDR3 DNA sequence: TGTGCCAGCAGCTTAGTAGGTGGGACAGGGGGCCTATCAGGGGCCAACGTCCTGACTTTC. Supplemented by reference TRBV11-1 and TRBJ2-6, the full variable domain reads EAEVAQSPRYKITEKSQAVAFWCDPISGHATLYWYRQILGQGPELLVQFQDESVVDDSQLPKDRFSAERLKGVDSTLKIQPAELGDSAMYLCASSLVGGTGGLSGANVLTFGAGSRLTVL.

This clonotype was seen at least ten times. The chain uses TRBV20-1 and TRBJ2-5; D not resolved. The CDR3 runs to 13 residues. Germline CDR1 DFQATT, CDR2 SNEGSKA (reference sequence). Trimming took 5 bases from V and 1 from J, leaving 11 bases between them. The CDR3 region is CSAGATFQETQYF. CDR3 DNA: TGCAGTGCTGGCGCCACCTTCCAAGAGACCCAGTACTTC.

At least ten counts were recorded for this clonotype. V usage is TRBV9 and J usage is TRBJ2-1; 10 nucleotides match TRBD1. The CDR3 is made up of 15 amino acids. The V and J ends lost 3 bases and 7 bases, in that order; junction bases with no gene match: 7. The germline V gene has CDR1 SGDLS and CDR2 YYNGEE. The CDR3 reads CASSAGQGFVNEQFF. CDR3 bases: TGTGCCAGCAGCGCGGGACAGGGGTTTGTAAATGAGCAGTTCTTC.

The rearrangement uses TRBV11-1 and TRBJ2-1, with D perhaps assigned TRBD1 or TRBD2 (5 bases each). The CDR3 is made up of 15 amino acids. Trimming cost V 3 bases and J 8 bases, with 17 bases left between them. Germline CDR1 reads SGHAT; CDR2 reads FQDESV (reference sequence). The CDR3 region has the DNA TGTGCCAGCAGCTTTTTTCTAGCCCAGGGCGATGAGCAGTTCTTC. It specifies CASSFFLAQGDEQFF.

The rearrangement links TRBV2 to TRBJ1-6, with a possible D match to TRBD1 (5 bases). There are 13 residues in the CDR3. Germline V gives CDR1 SNHLY, CDR2 FYNNEI. V gave up 4 bases and J gave up 14 bases, with 15 bases separating them. CDR3: CASSAMGENTLHF. The CDR3 DNA reads as TGTGCCAGCAGTGCTATGGGGGAAAACACCCTCCACTTT.

Ten or more counts support this clonotype. The chain uses TRBV5-1 and TRBJ2-5; a possible D gene is TRBD1 (6 bases). CDR3 length: 18 amino acids. V was shortened by 3 bases and J by 0 bases, with 21 bases between the two germline ends. The germline V gene has CDR1 SGHRS and CDR2 YFSETQ. As DNA, the CDR3 is TGCGCCAGCAGCTCTGGACAGTTGAGGGGTTCGTACCAAGAGACCCAGTACTTC. Its translation is CASSSGQLRGSYQETQYF.

Here the CDR3 DNA reads TGCAGTGCTAGAGCTCTGGGGACAGGGAGTGTAAACATTCAGTACTTC. This encodes CSARALGTGSVNIQYF. The V and J genes are TRBV20-1 and TRBJ2-4, with TRBD1 matching 9 bases. This CDR3 has 16 residues. Germline-derived CDR1 and CDR2 are DFQATT and SNEGSKA (reference sequence). The trim removed 1 base at V and 6 bases at J, leaving 10 bases unmatched.

This clonotype has only one observation. V is TRBV25-1 and J is TRBJ1-6; 8 positions agree with TRBD1. The V and J ends lost 2 bases and 8 bases, in that order; junction bases with no gene match: 2. This CDR3 contains 14 residues. CDR1 and CDR2 from the germline V gene are MGHDK and SYGVNS. The CDR3 loop is CASSEGTGYSPLHF. For the CDR3, the DNA is TGTGCCAGCAGTGAAGGGACAGGTTATTCACCCCTCCACTTT. The whole variable domain, remainder taken from reference TRBV25-1 and TRBJ1-6, is EADIYQTPRYLVIGTGKKITLECSQTMGHDKMYWYQQDPGMELHLIHYSYGVNSTEKGDLSSESTVSRIRTEHFPLTLESARPSHTSQYLCASSEGTGYSPLHFGNGTRLTVT.

The rearrangement uses TRBV2 and TRBJ1-1, with 9 nucleotides matching TRBD1. CDR3 length: 14 amino acids. Germline trimming cut 4 bases from V and 1 base from J; bases unmatched to any gene: 1. The germline gives CDR1 SNHLY, CDR2 FYNNEI. The CDR3 sequence is CASSGTGENTEAFF. CDR3 sequence (DNA): TGTGCCAGCAGTGGGACAGGGGAGAACACTGAAGCTTTCTTT.

As for this clonotype: The junction shows a germline mismatch at one end, possibly a read error. This sequence joins TRBV3-1 and TRBJ1-1, with TRBD1 matching over 7 bases. CDR1 is LGHDT, CDR2 YNNKEL, per germline (reference sequence). CDR3 size: 18 residues. The CDR3 sequence: CASSQHVHISTGNTEAFF. CDR3 nucleotides: TGTGCCAGCAGCCAACACGTCCATATCTCGACAGGGAACACTGAAGCTTTCTTC.

Many counts were recorded for this clonotype. Its ends do not fully match the called genes, so a read error is possible. V usage is TRBV4-3 and J usage is TRBJ1-2; D unresolved. Germline V gene data show CDR1 as LGHNA and CDR2 as YSLEER. The CDR3 totals 15 residues. The CDR3 region has the DNA TGCGCCAGCAGTCAAGGAGGGCCCACTAACTATGGCTACACCTTC. This gives the protein CASSQGGPTNYGYTF.

The chain has TRBV19 and TRBJ2-1, with 12 bases aligning to TRBD2. The junction had 4 bases not matched to a gene; V was cut back by 3 bases and J by 7 bases. This CDR3 is built from 15 residues. The germline CDR1 and CDR2 sequences are LNHDA and SQIVND (reference sequence). The DNA for the CDR3 is TGTGCCAGTAGTATTCTAGCGGGGGGGTGGAATGAGCAGTTCTTC. Residues: CASSILAGGWNEQFF.

The chain joins TRBV15 to TRBJ1-1; D is ambiguous. Per germline, CDR1 LNHNV and CDR2 YYDKDF (reference sequence). Between the trimmed V and J ends, which lost 4 bases and 2 bases, there was a span of 14 bases. This CDR3 comprises 15 residues. CDR3 sequence reads: CATSTTDPRNTEAFF. In nucleotides, the CDR3 is TGTGCCACCAGCACTACGGACCCACGTAACACTGAAGCTTTCTTT.

This rearrangement joins TRBV19 to TRBJ2-7, with 10 bases fitting TRBD1. CDR3 size: 15 residues. The germline V gene encodes CDR1 LNHDA and CDR2 SQIVND (reference sequence). V shed 4 bases and J 6 bases; nucleotides not matched to a gene: 9. The DNA for the CDR3 is TGTGCCAGTAGTAAAGGAAGACAGGGGGCGCTCGAGCAGTACTTC. The encoded protein is CASSKGRQGALEQYF.